The 3 T cell receptor beta chains below come from one sample, sequenced in a study of early T cells in non-severe SARS-CoV-2 infection. TCRdb itself ran the 5' RACE reads through MiXCR, one entry per CDR3 protein. This sample has roughly 56,000 distinct CDR3 sequences; roughly a tenth occur once, and the top ten carry 6.5%. Sequencing used whole blood. All receptors derive from an adult who was a healthcare worker with PCR-confirmed SARS-CoV-2 infection or an uninfected control (not recorded which).

This chain uses TRBV4-3 with TRBJ1-1; D is unresolved. The CDR3 spans 17 residues. Trimming left V 4 bases short and J 1 base short, with 19 bases between. The germline CDR1 and CDR2 sequences are LGHNA and YSLEER. The CDR3 coding sequence is TGCGCCAGCAGCCCTACCCGGATGGACGGATGGAACACTGAAGCTTTCTTT. Amino acid sequence: CASSPTRMDGWNTEAFF.

This clonotype was seen many times. The rearrangement joins TRBV5-5 to TRBJ2-5; maybe TRBD1 (5 bases). V was trimmed by 1 base and J by 7 bases, leaving 17 bases between them. There are 15 residues in the CDR3. CDR1 is SGHKS, CDR2 YYEKEE, per germline (reference sequence). CDR3 loop: CASSLITGGSGTQYF. In DNA form, the CDR3 reads TGTGCCAGCAGCTTGATAACAGGCGGCAGTGGGACCCAGTACTTC.

This clonotype has a count of ten or more. The rearrangement links TRBV11-2 to TRBJ1-1, with D hard to call. This CDR3 is 14 amino acids long. Trimming left V 2 bases short and J 11 bases short, with 18 bases between. Germline V lookup: CDR1 SGHAT, CDR2 FQNNGV. In nucleotides, the CDR3 is TGTGCCAGCAGCTTATCCCCCGGATCCCTCATTGCTTTCTTT. Its protein is CASSLSPGSLIAFF.